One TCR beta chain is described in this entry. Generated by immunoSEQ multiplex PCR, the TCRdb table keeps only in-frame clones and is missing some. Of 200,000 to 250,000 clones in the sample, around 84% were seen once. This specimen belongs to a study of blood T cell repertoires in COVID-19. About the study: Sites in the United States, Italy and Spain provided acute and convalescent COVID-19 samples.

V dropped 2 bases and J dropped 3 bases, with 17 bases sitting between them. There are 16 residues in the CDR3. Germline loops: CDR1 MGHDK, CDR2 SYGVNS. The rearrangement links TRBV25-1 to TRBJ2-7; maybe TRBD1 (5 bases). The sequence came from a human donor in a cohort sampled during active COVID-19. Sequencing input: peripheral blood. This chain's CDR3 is CASSEGRVGHDYEQYF. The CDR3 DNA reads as TGTGCCAGCAGTGAAGGACGGGTAGGACACGACTACGAGCAGTACTTC.